Reported below is one T cell receptor (beta chain). In the authors' workflow: Estimation of nucleated cell counts was performed using reference gene primer amplification. Produced via immunoSEQ multiplex PCR; TCRdb's table is partial and in-frame only. The V and J calls and the clone size are those of that table, but D and trimming were determined from the DNA. The data hold about 270,000 clones, with around 87% observed a single time. This sample was taken from a study of blood T cell repertoires in COVID-19. Looking at the study overall: PBMCs, B-cell-depleted T cells, or T cells were the source of the cDNA or gDNA that made up the material.

Each recovered donor of Cohort 3 presented with two negative PCRs, clearance, or symptom resolution. Germline assignment: CDR1 LNHDA and CDR2 SQIVND (reference sequence). Trimming at V came to 1 base and at J to 5 bases, leaving 6 bases not matched to a gene. The CDR3 is 15 amino acids. This chain links TRBV19 with TRBJ1-1, with 8 bases fitting TRBD1. Sequences were obtained from PBMCs or T cells enriched from blood (not recorded which). This receptor was identified in a woman younger than 30 who had recovered from COVID-19. The CDR3 loop reads CASSIVSGGKTEAFF. The CDR3 nucleotides are TGTGCCAGTAGTATAGTGTCAGGGGGCAAGACTGAAGCTTTCTTT. Variable domain in full (rest from reference TRBV19 and TRBJ1-1): DGGITQSPKYLFRKEGQNVTLSCEQNLNHDAMYWYRQDPGQGLRLIYYSQIVNDFQKGDIAEGYSVSREKKESFPLTVTSAQKNPTAFYLCASSIVSGGKTEAFFGQGTRLTVV.